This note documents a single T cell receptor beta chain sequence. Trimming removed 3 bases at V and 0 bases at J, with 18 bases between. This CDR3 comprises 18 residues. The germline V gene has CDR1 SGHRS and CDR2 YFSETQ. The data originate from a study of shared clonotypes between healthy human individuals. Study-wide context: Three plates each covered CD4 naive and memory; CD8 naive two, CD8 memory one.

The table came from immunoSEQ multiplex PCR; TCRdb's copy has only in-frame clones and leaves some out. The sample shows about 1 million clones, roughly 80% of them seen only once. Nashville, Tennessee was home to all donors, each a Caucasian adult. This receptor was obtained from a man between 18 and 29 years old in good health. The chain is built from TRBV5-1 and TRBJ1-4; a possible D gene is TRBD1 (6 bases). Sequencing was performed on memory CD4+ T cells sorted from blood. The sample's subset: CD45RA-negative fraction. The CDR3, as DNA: TGCGCCAGCAGCTCCCCGGACAGAGATACAGCAACTAATGAAAAACTGTTTTTT. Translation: CASSSPDRDTATNEKLFF.